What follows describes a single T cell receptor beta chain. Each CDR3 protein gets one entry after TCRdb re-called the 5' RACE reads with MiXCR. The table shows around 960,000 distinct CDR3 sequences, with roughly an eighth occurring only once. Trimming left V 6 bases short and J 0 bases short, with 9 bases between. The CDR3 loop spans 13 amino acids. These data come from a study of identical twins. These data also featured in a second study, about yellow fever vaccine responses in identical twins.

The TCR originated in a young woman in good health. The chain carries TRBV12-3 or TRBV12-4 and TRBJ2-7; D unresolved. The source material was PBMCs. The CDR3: CASRTWSSYEQYF. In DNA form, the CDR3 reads TGTGCCAGCAGGACTTGGAGCTCCTACGAGCAGTACTTC.